This T cell receptor beta chain is from a study of blood T cells in healthy people across ages (dated by TCRdb to between 2015 and 2017). General notes on the study: In model experiments, roughly one uniquely barcoded TCR beta cDNA molecule per two T cells was captured by template switching. Using deep sequencing normalized with unique cDNA molecular identifiers, the study measured how TCR beta repertoire diversity changes with age. The donors were split into four age groups: young (average 16 years), middle-aged (39), aged (roughly 68) and long-lived (approximately 80). To avoid experimental bias, donors of different ages were distributed randomly across sequencing lanes. Using the same blood draw, the study looked at two additional independent replicas of 1 million unique cDNA reads for two donors, one aged 18 to 30 and the other aged 80 or older.

The library was prepared using 5' RACE. The reads were generated on an Illumina HiSeq 2500. A second PCR of roughly 7 to 11 cycles was performed with a sample-barcoded 5' primer and a J-beta primer mix. Each TCR beta cDNA molecule received a unique molecular identifier from a template-switch 5' adaptor carrying 12 random nucleotides. Each sample yielded at least 3 million CDR3-containing paired-end reads. First-strand cDNA synthesis was performed from all RNA using the Mint cDNA synthesis kit, with priming by a TRBC-specific oligonucleotide. Following uracil-DNA glycosylase treatment, all cDNA underwent a first 18-cycle PCR with the universal primers M1SS and BC2_uni_R. From the authors' description of their analysis: Normalization of each sample was performed by random selection of 1 million high-quality reads, each carrying a distinct molecular identifier. Reads sharing molecular identifiers were discarded rather than binned into consensus sequences. MiTCR, set to a Q25 quality threshold and the strictest error-elimination algorithm, was used for CDR3 identification, clonotype clustering and error correction. A nonparametric unseen species model with Euler transformation was used to estimate a lower bound on total TCR beta diversity. The raw public reads went through TCRdb reprocessing: fastp at Q25, MiXCR clone calling, in-frame beta chains kept. One record per CDR3 amino acid sequence lists the most common genes and DNA. The V and J calls shown here were made by TCRdb, not taken from the authors' results. A total of 550,000 to 600,000 distinct CDR3 sequences appear in this sample, 40% to 55% of them only once. The ten top clones hold about 22% of the sample.

Findings and caveats that apply to the study as a whole: Observed TCR beta diversity per million T cells fell roughly linearly with age, and a significant reduction was already apparent by age around 44. The CMV infection status of donors was not known, potentially confounding age-related changes in expanded clonotypes. The percentage of naive T cells measured by flow cytometry correlated strongly with observed TCR beta diversity. Estimates of total diversity based on one million sequenced T cells were considered lower bounds and underestimates. Compared with the aged group, the long-lived group had more naive CD4+ T cells, fewer expanded clones and increased TCR diversity, a pattern suggesting age selection. Because profiling used bulk unsorted PBMCs, naive and antigen-experienced compartments could not be compared conclusively.

This clonotype was detected a few times. What antigen it recognizes has not been identified. No per-base quality is available; no much larger clone lies one base away. Systemically healthy Caucasian individuals from Russia, some 40 in total and aged about 6 to 100 years, were included as donors. Each donor gave 8 to 10 milliliters of peripheral blood, drawn into EDTA-treated Vacutainer tubes. PBMCs were isolated by Ficoll-Paque density-gradient centrifugation, with at least 6 million obtained per sample. Total RNA was extracted from PBMCs with Trizol reagent, with at least 5.5 micrograms obtained per sample. For every donor, an aliquot of PBMCs went through flow cytometry to measure the percentages of naive CD45RAhigh/CD27high T cells. This sequence originates from a man at least 80 years old in good health. Material for sequencing was blood.

Read as DNA, the sequence is TGCGCCAGCAGCGGCCCGGGACAGAGTAATTCACCCCTCCACTTT. Its translation is CASSGPGQSNSPLHF. Recombination joined TRBV5-1 with TRBJ1-6; 7 nucleotides in the junction match TRBD1. The CDR3 numbers 15 residues from cysteine through phenylalanine. Left in the record is the CDR3 DNA by itself, 45 bases read in frame from the first base. The germline V gene sets CDR1 to SGHRS and CDR2 to YFSETQ. Relative to germline, V is missing 4 bases and J is missing 6 bases, with 7 bases of the junction outside any gene match.